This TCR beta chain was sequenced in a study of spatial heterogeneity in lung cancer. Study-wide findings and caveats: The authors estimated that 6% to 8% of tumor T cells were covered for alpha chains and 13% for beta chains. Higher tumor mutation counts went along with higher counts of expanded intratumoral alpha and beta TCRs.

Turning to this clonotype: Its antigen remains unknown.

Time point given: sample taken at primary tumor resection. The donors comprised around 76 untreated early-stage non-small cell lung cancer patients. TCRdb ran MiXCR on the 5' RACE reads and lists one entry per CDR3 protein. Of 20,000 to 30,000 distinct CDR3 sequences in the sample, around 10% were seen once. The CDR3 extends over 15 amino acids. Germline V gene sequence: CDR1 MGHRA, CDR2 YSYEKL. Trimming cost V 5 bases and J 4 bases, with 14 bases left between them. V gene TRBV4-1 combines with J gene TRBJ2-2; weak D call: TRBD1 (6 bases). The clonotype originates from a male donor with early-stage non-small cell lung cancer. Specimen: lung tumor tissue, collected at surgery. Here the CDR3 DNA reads TGCGCCAGCAGCACCCCGGGACAAATCACCGGGGAGCTGTTTTTT. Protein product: CASSTPGQITGELFF.